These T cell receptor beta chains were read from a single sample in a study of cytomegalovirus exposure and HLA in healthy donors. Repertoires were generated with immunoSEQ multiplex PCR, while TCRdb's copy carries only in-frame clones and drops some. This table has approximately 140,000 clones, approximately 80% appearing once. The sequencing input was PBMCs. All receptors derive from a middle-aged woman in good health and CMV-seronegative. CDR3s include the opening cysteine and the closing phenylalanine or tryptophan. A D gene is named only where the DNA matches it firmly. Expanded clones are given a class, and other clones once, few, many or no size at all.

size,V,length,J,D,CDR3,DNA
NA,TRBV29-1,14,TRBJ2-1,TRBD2,CSVSGTSSYNEQFF,TGCAGCGTGTCAGGGACTAGCAGCTACAATGAGCAGTTCTTC
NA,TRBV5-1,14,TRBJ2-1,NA,CASSTGLYDNEQFF,TGCGCCAGCAGCACGGGACTCTACGACAATGAGCAGTTCTTC
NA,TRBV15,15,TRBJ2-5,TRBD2,CATSRVGRGRETQYF,TGTGCCACCAGCAGAGTCGGGAGGGGGAGGGAGACCCAGTACTTC
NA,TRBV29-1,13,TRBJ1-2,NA,CSVEGRVNYGYTF,TGCAGCGTTGAAGGACGGGTGAACTATGGCTACACCTTC
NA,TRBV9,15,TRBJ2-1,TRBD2,CASSVTGLAENEQFF,TGTGCCAGCAGCGTAACGGGACTAGCCGAAAATGAGCAGTTCTTC
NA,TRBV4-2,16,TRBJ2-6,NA,CASSQERFPGANVLTF,TGTGCCAGCAGCCAAGAGCGATTCCCTGGGGCCAACGTCCTGACTTTC
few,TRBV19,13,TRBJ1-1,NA,CASSIRRSTEAFF,TGTGCCAGTAGTATAAGGAGAAGCACTGAAGCTTTCTTT
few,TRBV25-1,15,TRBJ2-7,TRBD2,CASSPGLAGPYEQYF,TGTGCCAGCAGTCCCGGACTAGCGGGACCCTACGAGCAGTACTTC
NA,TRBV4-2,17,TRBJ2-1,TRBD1,CASSQDFSGTAYNEQFF,TGTGCCAGCAGCCAGGACTTTTCCGGGACAGCTTACAATGAGCAGTTCTTC
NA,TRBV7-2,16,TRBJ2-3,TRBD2,CASSLELAGGQDTQYF,TGTGCCAGCAGCTTGGAACTAGCGGGAGGGCAAGATACGCAGTATTTT
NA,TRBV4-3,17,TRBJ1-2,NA,CASSQDPREDGVFDYPF,TGCGCCAGCAGCCAAGATCCCCGAGAAGATGGGGTTTTTGACTACCCCTTC
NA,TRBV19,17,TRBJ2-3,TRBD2,CAGRGLAEKYCTDTQYF,TGTGCCGGCCGGGGACTAGCGGAAAAGTACTGCACAGATACGCAGTATTTT
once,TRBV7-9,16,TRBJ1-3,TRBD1,CASSSTTGYSGNTIYF,TGTGCCAGCAGCTCCACGACAGGGTACTCTGGAAACACCATATATTTT
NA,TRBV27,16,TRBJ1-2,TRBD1,CASSPGTAWVNYGYTF,TGTGCCAGCAGCCCGGGGACAGCTTGGGTTAACTATGGCTACACCTTC
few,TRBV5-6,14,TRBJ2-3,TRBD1,CASSLGGQPDTQYF,TGTGCCAGCAGCTTGGGGGGACAGCCAGATACGCAGTATTTT
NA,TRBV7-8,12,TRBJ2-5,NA,CASSPPSETQYF,TGTGCCAGCAGCCCCCCCTCGGAGACCCAGTACTTC
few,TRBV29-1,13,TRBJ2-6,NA,CSTTESGANVLTF,TGCAGCACCACAGAATCTGGGGCCAACGTCCTGACTTTC
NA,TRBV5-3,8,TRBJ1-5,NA,CALFPQHF,TGTGCCTTATTTCCCCAGCATTTT
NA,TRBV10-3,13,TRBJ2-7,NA,CAISEFVAYEQYF,TGTGCCATCAGTGAGTTTGTCGCCTACGAGCAGTACTTC
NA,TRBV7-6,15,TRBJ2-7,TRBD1,CASSLAGQGPYEQYF,TGTGCCAGCAGCTTAGCGGGACAGGGCCCCTACGAGCAGTACTTC
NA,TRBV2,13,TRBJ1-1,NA,CASSIYMVTEAFF,TGTGCCAGCAGTATTTACATGGTCACTGAAGCTTTCTTT
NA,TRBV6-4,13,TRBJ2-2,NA,CASSSGNTGELFF,TGTGCCAGCAGTAGCGGGAACACCGGGGAGCTGTTTTTT
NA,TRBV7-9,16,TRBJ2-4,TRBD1,CASSRTGVIAKNIQYF,TGTGCCAGCAGCAGGACAGGGGTGATCGCCAAAAACATTCAGTACTTC
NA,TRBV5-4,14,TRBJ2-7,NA,CASSRDRDSYEQYF,TGTGCCAGCAGCCGCGACAGGGACTCGTACGAGCAGTACTTC
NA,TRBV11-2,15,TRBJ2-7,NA,CASSLERQATYEQYF,TGTGCCAGCAGCTTAGAACGACAGGCTACCTACGAGCAGTACTTC
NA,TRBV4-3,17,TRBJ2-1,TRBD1,CASSPSGTGASYNEQFF,TGCGCCAGCAGCCCCTCCGGGACAGGGGCTTCCTACAATGAGCAGTTCTTC
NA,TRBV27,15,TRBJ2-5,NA,CASSPSGEWKETQYF,TGTGCCAGCAGCCCTTCCGGGGAGTGGAAAGAGACCCAGTACTTC
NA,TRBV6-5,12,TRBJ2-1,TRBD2,CASSGGAREQFF,TGTGCCAGTAGCGGGGGGGCCCGCGAGCAGTTCTTC
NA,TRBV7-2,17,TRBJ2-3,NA,CASSRNPGRGGTDTQYF,TGTGCCAGCAGCCGGAATCCAGGGCGGGGCGGCACAGATACGCAGTATTTT
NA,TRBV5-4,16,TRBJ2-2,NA,CASSWGRGLDTGELFF,TGTGCCAGCAGCTGGGGGCGGGGGCTGGACACCGGGGAGCTGTTTTTT
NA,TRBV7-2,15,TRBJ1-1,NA,CASSPPRVELAEAFF,TGTGCCAGCAGCCCCCCCAGGGTCGAGTTGGCTGAAGCTTTCTTT
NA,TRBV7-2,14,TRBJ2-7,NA,CASSPLVDNYEQYF,TGTGCCAGCAGCCCCCTTGTCGACAACTACGAGCAGTACTTC
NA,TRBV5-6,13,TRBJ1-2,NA,CASSLNRDYGYTF,TGTGCCAGCAGCTTGAACAGAGACTATGGCTACACCTTC
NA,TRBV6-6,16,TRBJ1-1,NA,CASSYPRPGGDTEAFF,TGTGCCAGCAGTTACCCTAGGCCTGGGGGGGACACTGAAGCTTTCTTT
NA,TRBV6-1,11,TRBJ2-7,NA,CAITDSYEQYF,TGTGCCATTACAGATTCCTACGAGCAGTACTTC
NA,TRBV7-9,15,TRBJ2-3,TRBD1,CASSSGTGGLDTQYF,TGTGCCAGCAGCTCCGGGACAGGGGGTTTGGATACGCAGTATTTT
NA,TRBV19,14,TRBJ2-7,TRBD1,CASSPRTGGYEQYF,TGTGCCAGTAGTCCTCGGACAGGGGGCTACGAGCAGTACTTC
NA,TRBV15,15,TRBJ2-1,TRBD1,CATSRRQGGYNEQFF,TGTGCCACCAGCCGCCGACAGGGTGGGTACAATGAGCAGTTCTTC
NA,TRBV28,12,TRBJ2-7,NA,CASSPPGDEQYF,TGTGCCAGCAGCCCCCCCGGAGACGAGCAGTACTTC
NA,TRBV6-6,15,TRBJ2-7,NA,CASSYPKRQGGEQYF,TGTGCCAGCAGTTACCCAAAACGACAGGGAGGCGAGCAGTACTTC
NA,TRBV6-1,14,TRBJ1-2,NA,CASSSGVTNYGYTF,TGTGCCAGCAGTTCCGGAGTTACTAACTATGGCTACACCTTC
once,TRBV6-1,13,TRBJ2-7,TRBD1,CASRGTATYEQYF,TGTGCCAGCAGGGGGACAGCAACCTACGAGCAGTACTTC
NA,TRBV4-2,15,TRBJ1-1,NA,CASSQDPGGQGKAFF,TGTGCCAGCAGCCAAGATCCCGGGGGGCAGGGAAAAGCTTTCTTT
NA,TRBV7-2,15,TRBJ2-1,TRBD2,CASSLSGLAGEEQFF,TGTGCCAGCAGCCTCTCGGGACTAGCGGGAGAAGAGCAGTTCTTC
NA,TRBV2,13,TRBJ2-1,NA,CASSGSVAKEQFF,TGTGCCAGCAGTGGCTCCGTGGCAAAGGAGCAGTTCTTC
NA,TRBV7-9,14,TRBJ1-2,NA,CASSPSQDHYGYTF,TGTGCCAGCAGCCCTTCACAGGATCACTATGGCTACACCTTC
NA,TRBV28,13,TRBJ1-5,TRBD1,CASIRGLNQPQHF,TGTGCCAGCATCAGGGGGCTCAATCAGCCCCAGCATTTT
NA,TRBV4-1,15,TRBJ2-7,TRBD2,CASSHSTGGNYEQYF,TGCGCCAGCAGCCACTCGACGGGGGGGAACTACGAGCAGTACTTC
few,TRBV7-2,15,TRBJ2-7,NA,CASSFGGGGSYEQYF,TGTGCCAGCAGCTTCGGGGGAGGAGGGTCCTACGAGCAGTACTTC
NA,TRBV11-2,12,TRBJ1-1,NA,CASSKQGAEAFF,TGTGCCAGCAGCAAACAGGGAGCTGAAGCTTTCTTT
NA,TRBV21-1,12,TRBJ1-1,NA,CASLGQNTEAFF,TGTGCCAGCCTGGGACAAAACACTGAAGCTTTCTTT
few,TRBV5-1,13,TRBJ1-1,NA,CASSLDRNTEAFF,TGCGCCAGCAGCTTGGACAGGAACACTGAAGCTTTCTTT
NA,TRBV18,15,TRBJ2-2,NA,CASSAVEGNTGELFF,TGTGCCAGCTCGGCTGTGGAGGGGAACACCGGGGAGCTGTTTTTT